This T cell receptor beta chain was recovered during a study of cytomegalovirus exposure and HLA in healthy donors. Findings and caveats of the study: Later genetic work tied a missense DCLRE1C variant to beta-chain V and J trimming. Associated with cytomegalovirus, according to the listing, were around 160 TCR beta chains.

This clone was found once. Its cognate antigen is unknown. Likely unrecorded immune exposures existed in these nominally healthy donors. There are 15 residues in the CDR3. CDR1 is SEHNR and CDR2 is FQNEAQ in the germline V gene (reference sequence). Trimming shortened V by 5 bases and J by 1 base, and 14 bases separated the two germline ends. 60 Vbeta and 13 Jbeta primers were used in PCR. Assay: immunoSEQ multiplex PCR; the TCRdb copy retains only in-frame clones and omits some. Of 50,000 or so clones in the sample, around 85% are singletons; the top ten hold approximately 2.5%. Source material: PBMCs. V is TRBV7-9 and J is TRBJ1-2, with D tentatively TRBD1 (6 bases). The receptor comes from a boy younger than 18 in good health and CMV-seropositive. Here the CDR3 DNA reads TGTGCCAGCAGCCTCCCGACAGGATTTAACTATGGCTACACCTTC. Protein product: CASSLPTGFNYGYTF.